This T cell receptor beta chain was sequenced during a study of shared clonotypes between healthy human individuals. Deep-level assay runs were performed. Generated by immunoSEQ multiplex PCR, the TCRdb table keeps only in-frame clones and is missing some. Seen here are approximately 1.4 million clones, about 98% observed once, and the top ten hold around 0.45%. Trimming stripped 0 bases from V and 8 bases from J, with 10 bases between. The length of the CDR3 is 14 residues. Germline CDR1 is SNHLY and CDR2 is FYNNEI. The healthy adult donors were HIV-negative and reported no recent acute infections or vaccinations. The study's findings and limits: Naive CD4 clonotypes overlapped across a handful of donors at about 5.2%.

Of note for this clone: Its antigen is unidentified. This sample includes further DNA sequences coding for the same CDR3.

The sample consisted of naive CD4+ T cells sorted from blood. Noted subset: CD45RA+ positively selected. The receptor comes from a man younger than 40 in good health. V usage is TRBV2 and J usage is TRBJ1-4; D remains ambiguous. CDR3 residues: CASSEALLGEKLFF. The CDR3 DNA is TGTGCCAGCAGTGAAGCGCTTCTGGGCGAAAAACTGTTTTTT.